The clone carrying this TCR beta chain was seen ten or more times. TCRdb redid the calling of the 5' RACE reads with MiXCR, one entry per CDR3 protein. The table records 450,000 or so distinct CDR3 sequences, 15% to 25% of them present only once. The V gene lost 0 bases and the J gene lost 5 bases, with 14 bases spanning the gap. This CDR3 region has 16 residues. The record originates from a study of T-cell memory formation after mild COVID-19. Study-wide context: Most TCR clusters belonged to a single donor.

This receptor was identified in an adult woman who had mild COVID-19 (a few samples of this study predate the infection). Cell type and time point are not known. The chain employs TRBV12-3 or TRBV12-4 and TRBJ2-1; the D gene is possibly TRBD2 (5 bases). Source material: PBMCs or a T cell subset sorted from them (not recorded which). The CDR3 sequence: CASSLALSGRNNEQFF. In DNA, the CDR3 is TGTGCCAGCAGTTTAGCGCTGAGCGGAAGGAACAATGAGCAGTTCTTC.